This T cell receptor (beta chain) originates from a study of T cells in Graves' hyperthyroidism and ophthalmopathy. Study-level findings and limits: Blood also showed most of the thyroid clonotypes that were expanded above 0.001.

Researchers took RNA transcripts and amplified the TCR beta CDR3 regions from them. The TCR CDR3 was amplified in a first-round RT-PCR using the HTBI primer set. TCRdb passed the multiplex PCR reads through MiXCR, listing each CDR3 protein once. Of 300,000 to 450,000 distinct CDR3 sequences listed, 20% to 30% were seen once; the top ten hold less than 85%. When ophthalmopathy did not progress within 18 months, Graves' hyperthyroidism was considered stable. Uncontrolled infection, other autoimmune disease, pregnancy or lactation led to exclusion. Diagnoses rested on clinical symptoms, serum thyroxine and TRAb, thyroid ultrasound and orbital computed tomography. V was pared by 2 bases and J by 7 bases, with 14 bases of the junction left unmatched. From germline, CDR1 is MNHNY and CDR2 SVGAGI (reference sequence). The CDR3 covers 17 residues. This clonotype was seen more than once but under ten times. The antigen remains undetermined.

The chain is built from TRBV6-6 and TRBJ2-1; TRBD2 aligns across 7 bases. What was sequenced was blood. The clonotype comes from a man aged 50 or older with Graves' hyperthyroidism. Here the CDR3 DNA reads TGTGCCAGCAGTTACCTTCACTTAGGGAGGGGAGGGAATGAGCAGTTCTTC. It translates to CASSYLHLGRGGNEQFF.